This TCR beta chain was profiled in a study of control samples from healthy donors and cancer patients. Sequencing was performed with immunoSEQ multiplex PCR; in TCRdb, only in-frame clones are kept and a portion is missing. This sample has 100,000 to 150,000 clones; over 85% occur once, and the top ten carry roughly 8%. The CDR3 has 18 amino acids. In germline, CDR1 is MGHRA, CDR2 YSYEKL. V was clipped by 4 bases and J by 7 bases; unmatched bases: 14. Source material: PBMCs. This TCR derives from a man aged 45-60 years with head and neck cancer. The gene calls are TRBV4-1 and TRBJ1-5; 12 positions agree with TRBD1. CDR3 sequence reads: CASSPSTGTGGRGQPQHF. In DNA form, the CDR3 reads TGCGCCAGCAGCCCTTCCACCGGGACAGGGGGCCGGGGACAGCCCCAGCATTTT.